This TCR beta chain stems from a study of immune evolution from preneoplasia to lung adenocarcinoma. Resections took place in Japan or China from the mid-2010s to the late 2010s. The trim removed 2 bases at V and 1 base at J, leaving 10 bases unmatched. Germline CDR1 reads SNHLY; CDR2 reads FYNNEI. The CDR3 contains 18 residues. This clone was counted once. Its specificity is not known. Study outcomes and limitations: T cell clonality was higher in KRAS-mutant than EGFR-mutant or wild-type nodules. Later-stage lesions appeared to have more T cells, more diversity, less clonality. Normal lung had the highest top T cell clone frequencies.

Profiled with immunoSEQ multiplex PCR; TCRdb holds only in-frame clones, not every one. The repertoire includes thousands of clones, 82% of them detected once, and approximately 3% sits in the top ten. The sequencing sample was made of FFPE minimally invasive lung adenocarcinoma tissue. The receptor was derived from a person aged 65-85 years with lung adenocarcinoma. This sequence joins TRBV2 and TRBJ1-1; 10 nucleotides agree with TRBD1. CDR3 bases: TGTGCCAGCAGTGAACCGCCATGGGACAGGGGCAAGAACACTGAAGCTTTCTTT. It codes for CASSEPPWDRGKNTEAFF.